Listed here are 7 T cell receptor beta chains from one sample, sequenced in a study of T cells after yellow fever vaccination. Each CDR3 protein is one row after TCRdb ran MiXCR on the 5' RACE reads. The sample shows approximately 300,000 distinct CDR3 sequences, around 7.3% of them seen only once. The sequenced sample was PBMCs, obtained about 49 days after the first yellow fever vaccination. The receptors shown here come from a man aged 18 to 29 who received the YFV17D yellow fever vaccine.

The table lists this clonotype with many counts. The chain links TRBV5-1 to TRBJ1-6; 10 positions agree with TRBD1. CDR1 is SGHRS and CDR2 is YFSETQ in the germline V gene. V gave up 3 bases and J gave up 7 bases; unmatched junction bases: 4. This CDR3 comprises 15 residues. CDR3 amino acids: CASSSSGQGNSPLHF. CDR3 sequence (DNA): TGCGCCAGCAGCTCCTCGGGACAGGGGAATTCACCCCTCCACTTT.

This clonotype was observed a few times. The chain recombines TRBV19 with TRBJ2-5; D might be TRBD1 (5 bases). The germline CDR1 and CDR2 sequences are LNHDA and SQIVND (reference sequence). This CDR3 is built from 14 residues. With 9 bases removed from V and 5 bases from J, the gap between germline ends came to 19 bases. The CDR3 spells CASLLLGERETQYF. In DNA, the CDR3 is TGTGCCAGCCTCCTTTTAGGGGAACGTGAGACCCAGTACTTC.

The table lists this clonotype with many counts. CDR3 nucleotide sequence: TGCGCCAGCAGCTTGGATGGAAATAACTATGGCTACACCTTC. Translated, it gives CASSLDGNNYGYTF. The rearrangement links TRBV5-1 to TRBJ1-2; no reliable D call. CDR3 length equals 14 residues. The germline CDR1 and CDR2 sequences are SGHRS and YFSETQ. V lost 0 bases and J 1 base, leaving 7 bases between the germline ends.

This clonotype turned up a few times. The chain has TRBV10-2 and TRBJ2-2; unclear D gene. The germline gives CDR1 WSHSY, CDR2 SAAADI. The V end lost 4 bases, the J end lost 7 bases, and 10 bases lay between the germline ends. The CDR3 is 13 amino acids. CDR3 DNA: TGCGCCAGCAGTGTTCTCGAAGGCGGGGAGCTGTTTTTT. It is translated as CASSVLEGGELFF.

This clonotype was seen repeatedly, ten times or more. The chain combines TRBV7-2 with TRBJ2-4, with TRBD1 as a possible D gene (6 bases). The germline V and J ends were trimmed by 0 bases and 8 bases, with 11 bases remaining between them. Per germline, CDR1 SGHTA and CDR2 FQGNSA. The CDR3 sequence is 14 residues long. The CDR3 DNA reads as TGTGCCAGCAGCTTAGCCGCAGGGGTGGACATTCAGTACTTC. This sequence encodes CASSLAAGVDIQYF.

This clonotype was seen more than once but under ten times. V is TRBV12-3 or TRBV12-4 and J is TRBJ2-3; D unclear. This CDR3 is 12 amino acids long. V lost 6 bases to trimming and J lost 5 bases, with 9 bases between them. CDR3 loop: CASSTDGDTQYF. The CDR3 DNA follows: TGTGCCAGCAGCACGGACGGAGATACGCAGTATTTT.

The J gene is TRBJ1-3, the V gene TRBV4-3, with 7 bases fitting TRBD1. Germline values: CDR1 LGHNA, CDR2 YSLEER. V was clipped by 4 bases and J by 6 bases; unmatched bases: 6. The CDR3 covers 14 residues. This CDR3 is CASSLEQGSNTIYF. Here the CDR3 DNA reads TGCGCCAGCAGCCTGGAACAGGGGTCAAACACCATATATTTT.